A selection of T cell receptor beta chains follows, all from one sample in a study of OX40 agonist ivuxolimab in advanced cancers. Profiling relied on immunoSEQ multiplex PCR, and the TCRdb table lists in-frame clones only, not all of them. The sample holds roughly 60,000 clones; approximately 79% are singletons and the top ten take roughly 1.9%. The source was CD4+ or CD8+ T cells sorted from blood, collected in a trial of the OX40 agonist ivuxolimab. These receptors all come from an adult with an advanced solid tumor such as melanoma, head and neck, liver or kidney cancer. Both conserved end residues are part of each CDR3. The D gene is left open where the match is weak.

. | TRBJ1-1 | TRBV30 | CAWSAWGRDTEAFF
. | TRBJ1-1 | TRBV30 | CAWSRDMNTEAFF
TRBD2 | TRBJ2-3 | TRBV2 | CASCGLAGGLTDTQYF
TRBD2 | TRBJ2-2 | TRBV18 | CASSPFAGGNTGELFF
. | TRBJ2-5 | TRBV27 | CASKIGLYQETQYF
TRBD1 | TRBJ1-3 | TRBV7-6 | CASSLQGASGNTIYF
. | TRBJ1-5 | TRBV10-1 | CASSESIEQPQHF
. | TRBJ1-6 | TRBV28 | CASSKETSPYNSPLHF
. | TRBJ2-4 | TRBV7-9 | CASSAGTAGNIQYF
. | TRBJ1-1 | TRBV7-9 | CASTPPSVNTEAFF
. | TRBJ2-4 | TRBV18 | CASSPRGGAKNIQYF
. | TRBJ2-1 | TRBV27 | CASSPQGYEQFF
. | TRBJ1-1 | TRBV5-1 | CASSRGDTEAFF
. | TRBJ2-5 | TRBV28 | CASLEGGGASWLETQYF
. | TRBJ1-3 | TRBV4-2 | CASSQEGHFSSGNTIYF
TRBD1 | TRBJ2-3 | TRBV5-1 | CASSLRTGADTQYF
. | TRBJ1-6 | TRBV5-4 | CASSLGGNSPLHF
. | TRBJ2-4 | TRBV4-1 | CASSQDGGSGQAKNIQYF
. | TRBJ2-7 | TRBV27 | CASSSGDGSYYEQYF
. | TRBJ1-5 | TRBV6-5 | CASSPRQSNQPQHF
. | TRBJ2-5 | TRBV7-8 | CASSLWTPDGRPQETQYF